The rows below give T cell receptor beta chains drawn from one sample of a study of glioma-infiltrating T cells after dendritic cell vaccination. The data were produced by immunoSEQ multiplex PCR, yet TCRdb's version contains in-frame clones alone and is incomplete. The sample holds about 87,000 clones; about 90% are singletons and the top ten take about 3%. The sequencing used blood, collected before dendritic cell vaccination. Receptor source: a human donor with glioblastoma. CDR3s include the opening cysteine and the closing phenylalanine or tryptophan. The D gene is left open where the match is weak. The listing skips clone size in some rows; elsewhere it reads once, few, many or a size class.

>TRBJ2-3|NA|NA|TRBV11-2
CASVRDSYTDTQYF
TGTGCCAGCGTACGGGACTCCTACACAGATACGCAGTATTTT
>TRBJ2-3|TRBD1|few|TRBV6-1
CASSESGGYTQYF
TGTGCCAGCAGTGAATCAGGGGGATATACGCAGTATTTT
>TRBJ1-2|NA|NA|TRBV25-1
CASSEYGQKYGYTF
TGTGCCAGCAGTGAATATGGACAGAAATATGGCTACACCTTC
>TRBJ2-1|TRBD2|NA|TRBV7-9
CASSLSSLAGGPNNEQFF
TGTGCCAGCAGCTTATCTTCACTAGCGGGGGGGCCAAACAATGAGCAGTTCTTC
>TRBJ1-1|TRBD1|few|TRBV19
CASSIVRQGANTEAFF
TGTGCCAGTAGTATCGTGAGACAGGGGGCGAACACTGAAGCTTTCTTT
>TRBJ1-1|NA|NA|TRBV30
CAWSVRSVGAGAFF
TGTGCCTGGAGTGTACGATCTGTAGGGGCAGGGGCTTTCTTT
>TRBJ2-1|TRBD2|NA|TRBV7-9
CASSLVTSGRAEQFF
TGTGCCAGCAGCTTAGTGACTAGCGGGAGGGCTGAGCAGTTCTTC
>TRBJ1-6|TRBD1|NA|TRBV19
CASSTRTGGYSYNSPLHF
TGTGCCAGTAGTACCAGGACAGGGGGCTACTCCTATAATTCCCCCCTCCACTTT
>TRBJ2-7|TRBD2|NA|TRBV7-2
CASSLSGIYEQYF
TGTGCCAGCAGCCTGAGCGGGATCTACGAGCAGTACTTC
>TRBJ2-7|NA|NA|TRBV11-3
CASSLGQSGYEQYF
TGTGCCAGCAGCTTAGGGCAGAGCGGCTACGAGCAGTACTTC
>TRBJ2-2|TRBD1|NA|TRBV6-5
CASGRTGGTGELFF
TGTGCCAGCGGGAGGACAGGGGGTACTGGGGAGCTGTTTTTT
>TRBJ1-2|TRBD1|NA|TRBV9
CASSAQGARYGYTF
TGTGCCAGCAGCGCGCAGGGGGCGCGATATGGCTACACCTTC
>TRBJ2-5|TRBD2|NA|TRBV5-6
CASSLWRGGRETQYF
TGTGCCAGCAGCTTGTGGCGGGGGGGCCGAGAGACCCAGTACTTC
>TRBJ2-3|TRBD2|NA|TRBV2
CASSATSGPGGNTQYF
TGTGCCAGCTCAGCGACTAGCGGCCCCGGAGGAAATACGCAGTATTTT
>TRBJ1-5|NA|NA|TRBV6-5
CASSNRYSNQPQHF
TGTGCCAGCAGTAACAGGTATAGCAATCAGCCCCAGCATTTT
>TRBJ1-2|TRBD1|NA|TRBV6-5
CASRAGTGFPGYTF
TGTGCCAGCAGGGCCGGGACAGGGTTCCCTGGCTACACCTTC
>TRBJ2-3|TRBD2|NA|TRBV5-1
CASSLVPGGTTDTQYF
TGCGCCAGCAGCTTGGTTCCGGGGGGAACCACAGATACGCAGTATTTT
>TRBJ2-7|NA|NA|TRBV28
CASSPGQIYEQYF
TGTGCCAGCAGTCCGGGACAAATCTACGAGCAGTACTTC
>TRBJ2-3|NA|NA|TRBV9
CASSVTGNYGFTDTQYF
TGTGCCAGCAGCGTAACCGGAAATTACGGGTTCACAGATACGCAGTATTTT
>TRBJ2-3|TRBD1|NA|TRBV5-4
CASSFYRGRDTQYF
TGTGCCAGCAGCTTCTACAGGGGACGAGATACGCAGTATTTT
>TRBJ2-3|TRBD2|NA|TRBV10-1
CASSPSGLSGDTQYF
TGCGCCAGCAGCCCTAGCGGTCTGTCGGGGGATACGCAGTATTTT
>TRBJ1-4|TRBD1|few|TRBV6-1
CASNTGAATNEKLFF
TGTGCCAGCAACACAGGGGCCGCAACTAATGAAAAACTGTTTTTT
>TRBJ2-2|NA|NA|TRBV6-6
CASSLGQSSGELFF
TGTGCCAGCAGCCTAGGACAGTCTAGCGGGGAGCTGTTTTTT
>TRBJ2-1|TRBD2|NA|TRBV9
CASSVGRLAGAYNEQFF
TGTGCCAGCAGCGTAGGGAGACTAGCGGGGGCCTACAATGAGCAGTTCTTC
>TRBJ1-4|NA|once|TRBV5-1
CASRRGTNEKLFF
TGCGCCAGCAGGCGGGGGACTAATGAAAAACTGTTTTTT
>TRBJ2-3|NA|once|TRBV9
CASSATSRADTQYF
TGTGCCAGTAGCGCAACTAGCAGGGCAGATACGCAGTATTTT
>TRBJ1-1|NA|NA|TRBV4-1
CASSPGRGGPDTEAFF
TGCGCCAGCAGCCCCGGGAGGGGGGGGCCGGACACTGAAGCTTTCTTT
>TRBJ2-7|NA|NA|TRBV5-1
CASSLPDRGYEQYF
TGCGCCAGCAGCTTGCCGGACAGAGGTTACGAGCAGTACTTC
>TRBJ1-1|TRBD1|few|TRBV7-8
CASSLKDRGGTEAFF
TGTGCCAGCAGCTTGAAAGACAGGGGAGGGACTGAAGCTTTCTTT
>TRBJ2-3|TRBD2|few|TRBV11-2
CASSPKRGGLRVTDTQYF
TGTGCCAGCAGCCCCAAGCGGGGGGGCCTTCGGGTCACAGATACGCAGTATTTT
>TRBJ2-3|TRBD2|NA|TRBV5-1
CASSVLAGATDTQYF
TGCGCCAGCAGCGTGTTAGCGGGAGCCACAGATACGCAGTATTTT
>TRBJ2-6|NA|NA|TRBV5-6
CASSTGFSGANVLTF
TGTGCCAGCAGCACGGGATTCTCTGGGGCCAACGTCCTGACTTTC
>TRBJ2-1|TRBD2|NA|TRBV12-5
CASLAGAYNEQFF
TGTGCTAGTCTGGCGGGGGCCTACAATGAGCAGTTCTTC
>TRBJ1-2|NA|NA|TRBV6-5
CASSYGATNYSYTF
TGTGCCAGCAGTTACGGGGCTACTAACTATAGCTACACCTTC
>TRBJ1-2|NA|NA|TRBV6-1
CASTRTNLGRDGYTF
TGTGCCAGCACCAGGACGAATCTCGGGAGGGATGGCTACACCTTC
>TRBJ2-7|TRBD2|NA|TRBV2
CASSGRLAGYSYEQYF
TGTGCCAGCAGTGGGAGGCTAGCGGGTTATTCCTACGAGCAGTACTTC
>TRBJ1-2|NA|NA|TRBV19
CASSIRGGYTF
TGTGCCAGTAGTATAAGGGGTGGCTACACCTTC
>TRBJ1-6|NA|NA|TRBV6-6
CASRPPTGEGNSPLHF
TGTGCCAGCAGACCCCCGACGGGAGAGGGGAATTCACCCCTCCACTTT
>TRBJ1-5|TRBD1|NA|TRBV19
CASTYGQGAYGGQPQHF
TGTGCCAGTACCTATGGACAGGGGGCTTATGGTGGTCAGCCCCAGCATTTT
>TRBJ1-1|TRBD1|few|TRBV7-9
CASSFSGGEAFF
TGTGCCAGCAGCTTTTCAGGGGGTGAAGCTTTCTTT
>TRBJ2-1|NA|NA|TRBV14
CASSQGEISLWNEQFF
TGTGCCAGCAGCCAAGGGGAGATTTCGCTTTGGAATGAGCAGTTCTTC
>TRBJ1-1|NA|NA|TRBV11-1
CASSLGYGGVSTEAFF
TGTGCCAGCAGCTTGGGGTACGGGGGGGTGAGCACTGAAGCTTTCTTT
>TRBJ1-1|NA|NA|TRBV18
CASSPSRTEAFF
TGTGCCAGCTCACCGTCGAGGACTGAAGCTTTCTTT
>TRBJ1-6|NA|NA|TRBV9
CASSPGQPTANSPLHF
TGTGCCAGCAGCCCCGGACAGCCAACAGCGAATTCACCCCTCCACTTT